This T cell receptor (beta chain) emerged from a study of blood T cell repertoires in COVID-19. V shed 0 bases and J 0 bases; nucleotides not matched to a gene: 10. Germline V gives CDR1 SGDLS, CDR2 YYNGEE. The CDR3 has 19 amino acids. Per the original data handling: Amplification from reference gene primers served as the basis for estimated nucleated cell counts. TCRdb's copy holds only in-frame clones and misses some; the assay was immunoSEQ multiplex PCR. V and J calls and clone size are as listed in that table; D and trimming were resolved from the DNA. The sample carries 250,000 to 350,000 clones, about 80% recorded once.

V and J are TRBV9 and TRBJ2-1, with 9 bases fitting TRBD2. Sequencing used peripheral blood. The source is a person aged 65-85 years with COVID-19, enrolled during active disease. As DNA, the CDR3 is TGTGCCAGCAGCGTAGACTCTAGCGGGGCCGAAATCTCCTACAATGAGCAGTTCTTC. Translating gives CASSVDSSGAEISYNEQFF.